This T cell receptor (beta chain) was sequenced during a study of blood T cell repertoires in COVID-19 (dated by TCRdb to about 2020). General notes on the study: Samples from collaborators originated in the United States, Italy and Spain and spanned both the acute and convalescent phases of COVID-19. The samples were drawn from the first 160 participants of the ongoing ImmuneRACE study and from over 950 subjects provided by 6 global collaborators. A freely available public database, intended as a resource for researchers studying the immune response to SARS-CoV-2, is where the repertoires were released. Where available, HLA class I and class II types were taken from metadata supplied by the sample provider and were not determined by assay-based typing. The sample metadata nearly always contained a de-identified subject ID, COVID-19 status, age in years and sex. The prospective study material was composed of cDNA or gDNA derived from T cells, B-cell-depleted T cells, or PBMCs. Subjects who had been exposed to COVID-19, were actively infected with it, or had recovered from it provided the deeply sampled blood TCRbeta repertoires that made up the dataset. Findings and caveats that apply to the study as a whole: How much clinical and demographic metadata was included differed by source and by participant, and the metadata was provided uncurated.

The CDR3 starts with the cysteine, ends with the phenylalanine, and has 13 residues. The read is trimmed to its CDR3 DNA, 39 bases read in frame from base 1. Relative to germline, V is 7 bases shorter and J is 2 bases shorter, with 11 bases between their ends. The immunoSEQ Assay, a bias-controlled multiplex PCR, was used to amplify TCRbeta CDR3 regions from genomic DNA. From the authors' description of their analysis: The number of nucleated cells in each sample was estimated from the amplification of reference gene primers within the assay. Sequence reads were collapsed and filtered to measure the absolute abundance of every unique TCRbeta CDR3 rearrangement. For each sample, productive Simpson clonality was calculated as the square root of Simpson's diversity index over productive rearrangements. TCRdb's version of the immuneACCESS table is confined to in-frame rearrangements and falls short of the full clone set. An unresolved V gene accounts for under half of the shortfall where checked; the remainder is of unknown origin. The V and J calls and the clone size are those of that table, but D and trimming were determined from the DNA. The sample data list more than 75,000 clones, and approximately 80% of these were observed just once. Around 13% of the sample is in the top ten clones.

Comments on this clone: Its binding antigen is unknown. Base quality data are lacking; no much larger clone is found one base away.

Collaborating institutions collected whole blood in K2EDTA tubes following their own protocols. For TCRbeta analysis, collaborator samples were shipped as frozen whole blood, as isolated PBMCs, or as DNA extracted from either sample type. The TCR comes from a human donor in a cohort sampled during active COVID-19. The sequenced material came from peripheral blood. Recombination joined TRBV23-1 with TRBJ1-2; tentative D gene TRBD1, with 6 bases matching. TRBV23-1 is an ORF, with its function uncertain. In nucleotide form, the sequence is TGCGCCAGCACCGGGACAAAAAACTATGGCTACACCTTC. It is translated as CASTGTKNYGYTF.